This T cell receptor beta chain was observed in a study of cytomegalovirus exposure and HLA in healthy donors. CDR1 is MNHNS and CDR2 is SASEGT in the germline V gene. CDR3 length: 15 amino acids. Trimming at V came to 2 bases and at J to 2 bases, leaving 2 bases not matched to a gene. Use of 60 Vbeta and 13 Jbeta primers characterized the PCR. TCRdb's copy holds only in-frame clones and misses some; the assay was immunoSEQ multiplex PCR. The sample has around 150,000 clones, approximately 82% seen once. The receptor was derived from a male donor in good health and CMV-seronegative. The sample comprised PBMCs. The rearrangement joins TRBV6-1 to TRBJ1-3, with TRBD1 matching over 8 bases. The CDR3 region has the DNA TGTGCCAGCAGTGAACACAGGGGGACTGGAAACACCATATATTTT. Protein product: CASSEHRGTGNTIYF.